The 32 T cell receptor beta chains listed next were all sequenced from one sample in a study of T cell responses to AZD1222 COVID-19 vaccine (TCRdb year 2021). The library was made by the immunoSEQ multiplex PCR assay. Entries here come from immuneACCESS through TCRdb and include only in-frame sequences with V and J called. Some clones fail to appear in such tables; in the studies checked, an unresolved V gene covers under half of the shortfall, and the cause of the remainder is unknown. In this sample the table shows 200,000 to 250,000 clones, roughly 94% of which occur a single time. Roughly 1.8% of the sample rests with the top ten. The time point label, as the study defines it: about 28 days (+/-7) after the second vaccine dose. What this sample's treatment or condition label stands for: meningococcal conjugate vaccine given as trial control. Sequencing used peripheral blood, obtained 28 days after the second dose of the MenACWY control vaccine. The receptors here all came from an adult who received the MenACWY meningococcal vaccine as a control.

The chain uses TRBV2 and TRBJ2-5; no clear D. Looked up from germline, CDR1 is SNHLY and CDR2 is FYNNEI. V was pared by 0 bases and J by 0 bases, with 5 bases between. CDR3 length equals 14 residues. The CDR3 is CASSEATDQETQYF. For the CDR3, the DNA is TGTGCCAGCAGTGAAGCTACAGACCAAGAGACCCAGTACTTC.

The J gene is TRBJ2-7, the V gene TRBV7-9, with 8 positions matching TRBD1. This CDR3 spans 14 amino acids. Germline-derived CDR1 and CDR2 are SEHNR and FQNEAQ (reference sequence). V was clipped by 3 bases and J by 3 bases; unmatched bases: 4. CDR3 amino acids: CASSFGQGSYEQYF. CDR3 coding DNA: TGTGCCAGCAGCTTCGGACAGGGAAGCTACGAGCAGTACTTC.

The CDR3 DNA sequence: TGTGCCAGCAGTTTATCCTCGGGCACTGAAGCTTTCTTT. Its protein product is CASSLSSGTEAFF. The chain links TRBV11-3 to TRBJ1-1; D gene uncertain. The CDR3 totals 13 residues. V was pared by 6 bases and J by 4 bases, with 12 bases between. The germline CDR1 and CDR2 sequences are SGHNT and YENEEA.

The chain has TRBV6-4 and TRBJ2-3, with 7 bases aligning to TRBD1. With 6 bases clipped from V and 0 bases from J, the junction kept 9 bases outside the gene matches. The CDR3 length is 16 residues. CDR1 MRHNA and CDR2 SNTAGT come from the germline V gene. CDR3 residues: CASSPGAGGSTDTQYF. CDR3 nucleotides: TGTGCCAGCAGCCCCGGGGCAGGGGGTAGCACAGATACGCAGTATTTT.

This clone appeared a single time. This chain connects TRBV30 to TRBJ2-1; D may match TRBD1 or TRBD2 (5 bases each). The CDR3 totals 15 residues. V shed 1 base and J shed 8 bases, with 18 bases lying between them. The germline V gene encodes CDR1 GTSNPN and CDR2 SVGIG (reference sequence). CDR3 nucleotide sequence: TGTGCCTGGAGTGACGGGACGGCGAGATGGGATGAGCAGTTCTTC. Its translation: CAWSDGTARWDEQFF.

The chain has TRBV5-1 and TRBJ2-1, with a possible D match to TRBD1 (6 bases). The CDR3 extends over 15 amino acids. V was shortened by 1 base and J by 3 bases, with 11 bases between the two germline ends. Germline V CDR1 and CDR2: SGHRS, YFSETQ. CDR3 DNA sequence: TGCGCCAGCAGCTTGACAGGGTTAGTCTACAATGAGCAGTTCTTC. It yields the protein CASSLTGLVYNEQFF.

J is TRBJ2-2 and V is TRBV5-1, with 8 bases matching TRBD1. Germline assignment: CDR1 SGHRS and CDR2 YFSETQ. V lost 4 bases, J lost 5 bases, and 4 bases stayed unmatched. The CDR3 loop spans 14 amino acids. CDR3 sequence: CASSLRTGTGELFF. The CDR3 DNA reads TGCGCCAGCAGCCTACGGACAGGGACCGGGGAGCTGTTTTTT.

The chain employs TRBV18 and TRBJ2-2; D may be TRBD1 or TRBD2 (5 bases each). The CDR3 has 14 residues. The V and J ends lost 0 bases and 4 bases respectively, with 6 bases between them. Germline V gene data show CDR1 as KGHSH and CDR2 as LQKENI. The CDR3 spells CASSPPGVTGELFF. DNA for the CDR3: TGTGCCAGCTCACCACCGGGGGTCACCGGGGAGCTGTTTTTT.

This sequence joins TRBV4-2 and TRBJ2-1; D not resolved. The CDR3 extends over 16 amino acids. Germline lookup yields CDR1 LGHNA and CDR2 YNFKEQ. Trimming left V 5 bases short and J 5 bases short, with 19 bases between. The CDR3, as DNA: TGTGCCAGCAGCGCCCCCGAGCTCACAGACCACAATGAGCAGTTCTTC. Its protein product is CASSAPELTDHNEQFF.

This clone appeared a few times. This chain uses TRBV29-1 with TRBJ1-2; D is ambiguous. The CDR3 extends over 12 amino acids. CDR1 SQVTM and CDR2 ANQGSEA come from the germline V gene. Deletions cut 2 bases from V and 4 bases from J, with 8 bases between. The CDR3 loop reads CSVEQTLYGYTF. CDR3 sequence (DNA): TGCAGCGTTGAACAGACCCTCTATGGCTACACCTTC. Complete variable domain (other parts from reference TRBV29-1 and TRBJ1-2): SAVISQKPSRDICQRGTSLTIQCQVDSQVTMMFWYRQQPGQSLTLIATANQGSEATYESGFVIDKFPISRPNLTFSTLTVSNMSPEDSSIYLCSVEQTLYGYTFGSGTRLTVV.

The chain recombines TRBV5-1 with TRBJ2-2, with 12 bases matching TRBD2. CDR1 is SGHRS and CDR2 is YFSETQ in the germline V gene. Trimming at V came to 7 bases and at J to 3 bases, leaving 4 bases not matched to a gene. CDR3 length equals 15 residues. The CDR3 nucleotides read TGCGCCAGCCGTCGGACTAGCGGGGACACCGGGGAGCTGTTTTTT. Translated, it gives CASRRTSGDTGELFF.

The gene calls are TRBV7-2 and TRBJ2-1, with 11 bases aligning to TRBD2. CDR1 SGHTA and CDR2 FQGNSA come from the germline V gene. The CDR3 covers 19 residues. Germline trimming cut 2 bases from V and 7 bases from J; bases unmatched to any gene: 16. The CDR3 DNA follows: TGTGCCAGCAGCTTAAGGTCCGGGACTAGCGGCCCCCGGATAAATGAGCAGTTCTTC. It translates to CASSLRSGTSGPRINEQFF.

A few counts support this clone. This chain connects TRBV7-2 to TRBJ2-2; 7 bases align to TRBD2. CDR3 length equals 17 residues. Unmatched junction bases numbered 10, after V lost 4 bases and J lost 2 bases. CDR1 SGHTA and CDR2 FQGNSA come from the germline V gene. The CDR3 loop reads CASSYPSGGDNTGELFF. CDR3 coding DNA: TGTGCCAGCAGCTACCCCTCGGGGGGAGACAACACCGGGGAGCTGTTTTTT.

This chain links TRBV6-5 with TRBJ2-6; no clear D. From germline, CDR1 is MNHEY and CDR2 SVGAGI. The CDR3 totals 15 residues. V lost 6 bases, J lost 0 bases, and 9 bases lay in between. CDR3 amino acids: CASSPGSSGANVLTF. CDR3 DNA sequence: TGTGCCAGCAGCCCAGGTTCCTCTGGGGCCAACGTCCTGACTTTC.

CDR3 nucleotides: TGTGCCGACACTACAGGCATCGGGTCACCCCTCCACTTT. Translating it yields CADTTGIGSPLHF. The chain joins TRBV2 to TRBJ1-6; TRBD1 might be the D (5 bases). The CDR3 covers 13 residues. V lost 11 bases and J 10 bases, leaving 18 bases between the germline ends. In germline, CDR1 is SNHLY, CDR2 FYNNEI.

The CDR3 DNA sequence: TGTGCCAGCAGCTTTAGACAGGGATACGAGCAGTACTTC. As protein: CASSFRQGYEQYF. This chain links TRBV7-6 with TRBJ2-7, with TRBD1 matching over 7 bases. V was clipped by 3 bases and J by 4 bases; unmatched bases: 3. The V gene's germline CDR1 is SGHVS and CDR2 FNYEAQ. The CDR3 has 13 residues.

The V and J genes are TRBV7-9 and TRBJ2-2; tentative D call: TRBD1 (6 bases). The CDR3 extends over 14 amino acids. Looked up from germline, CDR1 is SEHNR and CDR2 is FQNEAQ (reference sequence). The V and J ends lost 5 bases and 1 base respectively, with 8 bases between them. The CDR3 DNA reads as TGTGCCAGCAGCGCACAGGGGAACACCGGGGAGCTGTTTTTT. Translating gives CASSAQGNTGELFF.

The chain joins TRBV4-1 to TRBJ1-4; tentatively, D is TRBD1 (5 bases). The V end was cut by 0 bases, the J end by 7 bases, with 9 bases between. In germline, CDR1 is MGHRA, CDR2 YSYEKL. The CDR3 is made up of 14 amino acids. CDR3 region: CASSQDKGVEKLFF. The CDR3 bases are TGCGCCAGCAGCCAAGATAAAGGGGTTGAAAAACTGTTTTTT.

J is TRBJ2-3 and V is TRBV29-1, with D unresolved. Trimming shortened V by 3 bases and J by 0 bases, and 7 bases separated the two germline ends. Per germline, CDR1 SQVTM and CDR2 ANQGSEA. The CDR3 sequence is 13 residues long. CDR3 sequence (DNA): TGCAGCGTTGATCAGTCCAGCACAGATACGCAGTATTTT. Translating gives CSVDQSSTDTQYF.

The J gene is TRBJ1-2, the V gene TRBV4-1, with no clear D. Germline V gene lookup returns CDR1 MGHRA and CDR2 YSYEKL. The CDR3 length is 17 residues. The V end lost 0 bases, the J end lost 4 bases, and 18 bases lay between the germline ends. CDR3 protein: CASSQDLVGQRGYGYTF. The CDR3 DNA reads TGCGCCAGCAGCCAAGATTTAGTAGGGCAGAGAGGCTATGGCTACACCTTC.

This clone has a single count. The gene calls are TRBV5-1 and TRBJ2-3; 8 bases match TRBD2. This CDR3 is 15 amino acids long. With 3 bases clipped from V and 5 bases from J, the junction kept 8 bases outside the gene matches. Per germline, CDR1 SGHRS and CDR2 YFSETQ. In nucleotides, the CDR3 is TGCGCCAGCAGCTATGGAGCGGGAGACGGAGATACGCAGTATTTT. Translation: CASSYGAGDGDTQYF.

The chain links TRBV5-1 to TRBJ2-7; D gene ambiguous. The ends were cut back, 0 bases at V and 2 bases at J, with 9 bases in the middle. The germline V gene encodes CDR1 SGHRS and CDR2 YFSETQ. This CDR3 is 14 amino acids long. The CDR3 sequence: CASSLVGGAYEQYF. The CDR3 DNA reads TGCGCCAGCAGCTTGGTTGGCGGCGCCTACGAGCAGTACTTC.

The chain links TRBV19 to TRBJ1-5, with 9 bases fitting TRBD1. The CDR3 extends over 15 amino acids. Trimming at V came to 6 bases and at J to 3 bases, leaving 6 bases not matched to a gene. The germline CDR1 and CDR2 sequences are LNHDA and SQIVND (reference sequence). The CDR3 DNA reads TGTGCCAGTAGAACCGGGACAGGGAACAATCAGCCCCAGCATTTT. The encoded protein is CASRTGTGNNQPQHF.

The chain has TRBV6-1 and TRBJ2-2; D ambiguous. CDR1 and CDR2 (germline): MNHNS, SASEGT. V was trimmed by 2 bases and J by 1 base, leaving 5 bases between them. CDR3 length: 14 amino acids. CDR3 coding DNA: TGTGCCAGCAGTGAACAGTGGAACACCGGGGAGCTGTTTTTT. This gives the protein CASSEQWNTGELFF.

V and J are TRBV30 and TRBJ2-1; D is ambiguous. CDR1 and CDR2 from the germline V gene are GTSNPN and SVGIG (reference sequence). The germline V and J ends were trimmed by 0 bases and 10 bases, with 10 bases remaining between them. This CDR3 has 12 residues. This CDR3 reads CAWSVRDNEQFF. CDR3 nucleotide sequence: TGTGCCTGGAGTGTTAGGGATAACGAGCAGTTCTTC.

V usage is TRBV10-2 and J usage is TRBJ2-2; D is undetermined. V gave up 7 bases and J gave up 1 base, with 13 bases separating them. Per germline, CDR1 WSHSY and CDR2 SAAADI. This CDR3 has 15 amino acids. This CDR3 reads CASNGRRLNTGELFF. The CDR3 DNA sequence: TGCGCCAGCAACGGACGTCGGTTGAACACCGGGGAGCTGTTTTTT.

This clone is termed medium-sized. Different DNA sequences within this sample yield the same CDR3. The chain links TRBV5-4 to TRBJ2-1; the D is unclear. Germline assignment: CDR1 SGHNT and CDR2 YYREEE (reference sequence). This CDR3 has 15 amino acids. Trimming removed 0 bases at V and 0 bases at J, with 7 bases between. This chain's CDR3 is CASSLDSRSYNEQFF. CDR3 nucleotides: TGTGCCAGCAGCTTGGATTCTCGCTCCTACAATGAGCAGTTCTTC.

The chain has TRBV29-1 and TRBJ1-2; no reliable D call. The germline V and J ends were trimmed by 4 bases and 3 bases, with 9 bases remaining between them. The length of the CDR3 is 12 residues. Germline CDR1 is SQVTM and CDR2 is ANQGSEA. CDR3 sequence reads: CSVAPTDYGYTF. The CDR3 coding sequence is TGCAGCGTTGCACCCACCGACTATGGCTACACCTTC.

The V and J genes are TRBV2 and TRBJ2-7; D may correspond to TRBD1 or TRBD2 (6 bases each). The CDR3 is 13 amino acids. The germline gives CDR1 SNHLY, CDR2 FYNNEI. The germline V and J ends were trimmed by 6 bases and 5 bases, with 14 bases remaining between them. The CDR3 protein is CASRGGRVDEQYF. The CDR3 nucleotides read TGTGCCAGCAGGGGGGGCAGGGTTGACGAGCAGTACTTC.

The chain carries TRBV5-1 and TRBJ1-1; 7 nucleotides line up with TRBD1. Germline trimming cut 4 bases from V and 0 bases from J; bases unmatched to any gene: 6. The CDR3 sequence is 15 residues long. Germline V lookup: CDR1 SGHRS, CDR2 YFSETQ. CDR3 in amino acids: CASSPGQNLNTEAFF. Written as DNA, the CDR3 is TGCGCCAGCAGCCCGGGACAGAACTTGAACACTGAAGCTTTCTTT.

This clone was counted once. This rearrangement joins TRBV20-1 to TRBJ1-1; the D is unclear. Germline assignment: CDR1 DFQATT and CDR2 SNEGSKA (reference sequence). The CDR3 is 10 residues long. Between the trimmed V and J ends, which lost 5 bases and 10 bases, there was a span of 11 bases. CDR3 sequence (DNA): TGCAGTGCTGATACCCTAGGAGCTTTCTTT. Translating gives CSADTLGAFF.

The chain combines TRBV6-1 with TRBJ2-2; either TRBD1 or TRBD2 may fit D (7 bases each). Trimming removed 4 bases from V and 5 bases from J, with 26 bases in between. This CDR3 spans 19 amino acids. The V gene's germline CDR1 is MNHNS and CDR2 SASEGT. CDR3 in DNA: TGTGCCAGCAGTGCTCCTAGCGGCCTGACAGGGAGCGTTACCGGGGAGCTGTTTTTT. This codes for CASSAPSGLTGSVTGELFF.